This entry lists 28 T cell receptor beta chains sequenced from one sample in a study of beta chain features in type 1 diabetes listed by TCRdb under 2018. The library was built by means of the immunoSEQ multiplex PCR assay. The entire amount of isolated RNA was reverse transcribed using the High Capacity cDNA Reverse Transcription Kit, so the sequenced TCRB transcripts were expressed ones. TCRdb obtained this table from immuneACCESS and retained in-frame rearrangements with V and J assigned. These tables miss some clones; where compared with another copy, unresolved V genes account for less than half of the shortfall, and the remainder is unexplained. The sample table contains about 320,000 clones; only one count was recorded for 12% to 15% of them. The ten largest clones capture approximately 7% of the sample. Sequenced: central memory CD4+ T cells from blood. The source of these receptors is a man under 40 in good health.

This clone was counted only a few times. No conserved phenylalanine or tryptophan is present at the end of the CDR3, so a read error is the likely explanation. No DNA is shown, since the ends of the CDR3 on it are uncertain; the CDR3 is the one TCRdb lists. The genes are TRBV21-1 and TRBJ1-1. TRBV21-1 corresponds to a pseudogene. The length of the CDR3 is 10 amino acids, counting both ends. CDR3 region: CADVANEARN.

V is TRBV11-3 and J is TRBJ2-7, with a tentative D call TRBD1 (6 bases). The CDR3 has 14 residues. Trimming shortened V by 1 base and J by 3 bases, and 10 bases separated the two germline ends. Germline V gives CDR1 SGHNT, CDR2 YENEEA. DNA of the CDR3: TGTGCCAGCAGCTTAGGCAGGGGAAGCTACGAGCAGTACGTC. Translation gives CASSLGRGSYEQYV.

The V call is TRBV6-4, the J call TRBJ1-1, with 8 nucleotides matching TRBD1. J was trimmed by 2 bases and V by 6 bases; bases with no gene match: 5. This CDR3 is 14 amino acids long. Germline CDR1 and CDR2: MRHNA and SNTAGT. The CDR3, as DNA: TGTGCCAGCAGACCCGGACAGGGCAACACTGAAGCTTTCTTT. This encodes CASRPGQGNTEAFF.

This clone was detected a few times. The chain is built from TRBV28 and TRBJ1-2; D gene ambiguous. The germline V and J ends were trimmed by 5 bases and 8 bases, with 18 bases remaining between them. Germline lookup yields CDR1 MDHEN and CDR2 SYDVKM. CDR3 length: 14 amino acids. The CDR3 nucleotides read TGTGCCAGCAGTGTCAACCGACGGTCGGTCGGCTACACCTTC. It encodes CASSVNRRSVGYTF.

In this sample, this clone turned up many times. The rearrangement uses TRBV7-2 and TRBJ2-4, with 8 nucleotides matching TRBD1. V gave up 5 bases and J gave up 2 bases; unmatched junction bases: 8. Germline lookup yields CDR1 SGHTA and CDR2 FQGNSA. The CDR3 spans 16 residues. The CDR3: CASSVRTGLTKNIQYF. CDR3 sequence (DNA): TGTGCCAGCAGCGTAAGGACAGGGCTTACCAAAAACATTCAGTACTTC.

This clone was counted ten times or more. The V gene is TRBV7-2, the J gene TRBJ2-7; no clear D gene. The CDR3 runs 11 residues. The germline V gene encodes CDR1 SGHTA and CDR2 FQGNSA. V gave up 2 bases and J gave up 9 bases, with 8 bases separating them. CDR3 in DNA: TGTGCCAGCAGCTTACGGGTCGGGCAGTACTTC. Protein product: CASSLRVGQYF.

As to this clone: One end of the junction is discordant with germline, which a read error may explain. The genes are TRBV5-4 and TRBJ1-6, with unresolved D. Germline assignment: CDR1 SGHNT and CDR2 YYREEE (reference sequence). The CDR3 is 15 residues long. Here the CDR3 DNA reads TGTGCCAGCACCTTGGGCGGCGTCTATAATTCACCCCTCCACTTT. Encoded protein: CASTLGGVYNSPLHF.

Comments on this clone: A much larger clonotype is one base distant, so this may be a read error. The chain has TRBV5-5 and TRBJ2-5, with D unclear. This CDR3 contains 11 residues. V lost 4 bases and J lost 0, with 1 base in between. Germline assignment: CDR1 SGHKS and CDR2 YYEKEE (reference sequence). The CDR3 nucleotides read TGTGCCAGCAGCGACCAAGAGACCCAGTACTTC. Amino acids: CASSDQETQYF. Full variable domain (outside the CDR3, taken from reference TRBV5-5 and TRBJ2-5): DAGVTQSPTHLIKTRGQQVTLRCSPISGHKSVSWYQQVLGQGPQFIFQYYEKEERGRGNFPDRFSARQFPNYSSELNVNALLLGDSALYLCASSDQETQYFGPGTRLLVL.

The chain recombines TRBV7-9 with TRBJ2-3; the D is unclear. Germline loops: CDR1 SEHNR, CDR2 FQNEAQ (reference sequence). The germline V and J ends were trimmed by 8 bases and 0 bases, with 9 bases remaining between them. The CDR3 is 13 amino acids. The DNA for the CDR3 is TGTGCCAGCGGCCATTCTAGCACAGATACGCAGTATTTT. Its translation is CASGHSSTDTQYF.

This clone was seen a handful of times. The chain couples TRBV19 to TRBJ2-3; 13 bases are shared with TRBD2. From germline, CDR1 is LNHDA and CDR2 SQIVND (reference sequence). This CDR3 spans 12 amino acids. Unmatched junction bases numbered 4, after V lost 10 bases and J lost 9 bases. The CDR3 loop is CATGLAGETQYF. The CDR3 coding sequence is TGTGCCACTGGACTAGCGGGAGAGACGCAGTATTTT.

This CDR3 is CASSLPPGDTEAFF. CDR3 sequence (DNA): TGTGCCAGCAGCTTGCCCCCCGGGGACACTGAAGCTTTCTTT. V gene TRBV7-9 combines with J gene TRBJ1-1; D call uncertain. The V gene's germline CDR1 is SEHNR and CDR2 FQNEAQ (reference sequence). The V end lost 3 bases, the J end lost 3 bases, and 11 bases lay between the germline ends. This CDR3 contains 14 residues.

This clone was observed a few times. The chain combines TRBV30 with TRBJ1-2, with 8 bases that match TRBD1. Losses at the gene ends were 4 bases for V and 8 bases for J; bases not matched to a gene: 15. Germline CDR1 GTSNPN, CDR2 SVGIG (reference sequence). This CDR3 spans 15 amino acids. CDR3 coding DNA: TGTGCCTGGACCCGGGGGAACAGGGGGACCGTAGGCTACACCTTC. This translates into CAWTRGNRGTVGYTF.

This clone was observed a handful of times. V usage is TRBV7-8 and J usage is TRBJ1-1; the D gene is possibly TRBD1 (5 bases). Deletions cut 0 bases from V and 2 bases from J, with 10 bases between. The CDR3 covers 15 residues. In germline, CDR1 is SGHVS, CDR2 FQNEAQ. CDR3 region: CASSLAMTVNTEAFF. The DNA for the CDR3 is TGTGCCAGCAGCTTAGCTATGACAGTCAACACTGAAGCTTTCTTT.

The rearrangement uses TRBV7-9 and TRBJ1-2, with 7 bases aligning to TRBD1. CDR3 length: 13 amino acids. Germline CDR1 SEHNR, CDR2 FQNEAQ (reference sequence). The ends lost 5 bases at V and 4 bases at J; junction bases unmatched: 4. CDR3 protein: CASSTGQSYGYTF. CDR3 DNA sequence: TGTGCCAGCAGCACGGGACAGAGCTATGGCTACACCTTC.

The chain joins TRBV27 to TRBJ2-7; TRBD2 agrees at 14 bases. Germline lookup yields CDR1 MNHEY and CDR2 SMNVEV (reference sequence). The CDR3 length is 17 residues. The J segment lost 7 bases and the V segment lost 3 bases, leaving 11 bases of the junction unmatched. For the CDR3, the DNA is TGTGCCAGCAGTTTGGAAATACGACTAGCGGGAGGGGGGGAGCAGTACGTC. Translation: CASSLEIRLAGGGEQYV.

The chain employs TRBV4-3 and TRBJ1-3; D gene ambiguous. CDR3 length: 14 amino acids. Between the trimmed V and J ends, which lost 3 bases and 4 bases, there was a span of 10 bases. The germline CDR1 and CDR2 sequences are LGHNA and YSLEER. CDR3 loop: CASSQKPAGNTIYF. CDR3 coding DNA: TGCGCCAGCAGCCAGAAGCCTGCGGGAAACACCATATATTTT.

This chain joins TRBV30 and TRBJ2-5; 10 bases fit TRBD1. J gave up 2 bases and V 5 bases, and 2 bases lay outside the gene matches. Germline V CDR1 and CDR2: GTSNPN, SVGIG (reference sequence). The CDR3 length is 13 residues. CDR3 amino acids: CAWLDRGQETQYF. CDR3 coding DNA: TGTGCCTGGTTGGACAGGGGGCAAGAGACCCAGTACTTC.

Points on this clone: An end of the junction differs from the germline gene, which may be a read error. This rearrangement joins TRBV7-7 to TRBJ2-1, with 8 bases fitting TRBD1. The CDR3 spans 19 residues. Germline CDR1 SSHAT, CDR2 FNYEAQ (reference sequence). CDR3 nucleotides: TGTGCTAGCAGCACACGACAGGGGAGCATGTGGGCCTACTACAATGAGCAGTTCTTC. Its translation is CASSTRQGSMWAYYNEQFF.

V and J are TRBV9 and TRBJ2-7, with D unclear. V lost 4 bases and J 5 bases, leaving 10 bases between the germline ends. The CDR3 is made up of 12 amino acids. Germline CDR1 and CDR2: SGDLS and YYNGEE. CDR3 in amino acids: CASSQVSHEQYF. CDR3 sequence (DNA): TGTGCCAGCAGCCAAGTGAGCCACGAGCAGTACTTC. The full variable domain, rest sourced from reference TRBV9 and TRBJ2-7, is DSGVTQTPKHLITATGQRVTLRCSPRSGDLSVYWYQQSLDQGLQFLIQYYNGEERAKGNILERFSAQQFPDLHSELNLSSLELGDSALYFCASSQVSHEQYFGPGTRLTVT.

This clone appeared a few times. This rearrangement joins TRBV20-1 to TRBJ2-3; the match to TRBD2 covers 7 bases. Germline V CDR1 and CDR2: DFQATT, SNEGSKA (reference sequence). This CDR3 has 11 residues. CDR3 region: CSPREGDTQYF. The CDR3 region has the DNA TGCAGCCCCAGGGAGGGAGATACGCAGTATTTT.

The chain is built from TRBV7-9 and TRBJ2-1; maybe TRBD1 (6 bases). This CDR3 has 14 amino acids. Germline values: CDR1 SEHNR, CDR2 FQNEAQ (reference sequence). V was trimmed by 5 bases and J by 9 bases, leaving 17 bases between them. CDR3 residues: CASSPLGALSEQFF. The CDR3 region has the DNA TGTGCCAGCAGCCCCCTGGGGGCGCTTAGTGAGCAGTTCTTC.

A word on this clone: At the DNA level, this CDR3 is encoded by other sequences in the same sample as well. The rearrangement joins TRBV29-1 to TRBJ1-1; no clear D gene. Germline assignment: CDR1 SQVTM and CDR2 ANQGSEA. The CDR3 runs to 10 residues. V was pared by 4 bases and J by 2 bases, with 2 bases between. The CDR3 sequence: CSVANTEAFF. The CDR3 DNA is TGCAGCGTTGCAAACACTGAAGCTTTCTTT.

This clone was seen a few times. This chain uses TRBV5-4 with TRBJ2-3; unclear D gene. Trimming removed 0 bases at V and 4 bases at J, with 6 bases between. The CDR3 has 13 residues. Germline CDR1 SGHNT, CDR2 YYREEE (reference sequence). The CDR3 reads CASSLGFSDTQYF. The CDR3 DNA is TGTGCCAGCAGCTTGGGGTTCTCAGATACGCAGTATTTT.

Written as DNA, the CDR3 is TGTGCCAGCAGCGGGTGGGGGGGAGAGACCCAGTACTTC. This gives the protein CASSGWGGETQYF. The V and J genes are TRBV7-6 and TRBJ2-5, with TRBD2 matching over 7 bases. CDR1 SGHVS and CDR2 FNYEAQ come from the germline V gene. The CDR3 has 13 residues. The J segment lost 4 bases and the V segment lost 5 bases, leaving 4 bases of the junction unmatched.

This rearrangement joins TRBV4-3 to TRBJ1-3; no definite D call. CDR3 length: 15 residues. Trimming removed 0 bases at V and 1 base at J, with 7 bases between. Germline CDR1 LGHNA, CDR2 YSLEER. CDR3 sequence (DNA): TGCGCCAGCAGCCAAGATCCGGTATCTGGAAACACCATATATTTT. It codes for CASSQDPVSGNTIYF.

V and J are TRBV4-1 and TRBJ2-1; TRBD2 aligns across 11 bases. The CDR3 covers 17 residues. After removal of 0 bases from V and 8 bases from J, the junction contained 9 bases not matched to a gene. Looked up from germline, CDR1 is MGHRA and CDR2 is YSYEKL. The CDR3 DNA reads TGCGCCAGCAGCCAAGATTCCCTAGCGGGGGGTTATTATGAGCAGTTCTTC. Translation gives CASSQDSLAGGYYEQFF.

This clone was counted between two and nine times. This chain joins TRBV30 and TRBJ2-3, with 8 positions matching TRBD1. This CDR3 is built from 14 residues. CDR1 is GTSNPN, CDR2 SVGIG, per germline (reference sequence). Unmatched junction bases numbered 7, after V lost 0 bases and J lost 8 bases. CDR3 nucleotide sequence: TGTGCCTGGAGTGTACAGGGGGGAATAACTACGCAGTATTTT. It codes for CAWSVQGGITTQYF.

CDR3 loop: CASSIAGGGSHEQYF. CDR3 in DNA: TGTGCCAGCAGCATCGCTGGCGGGGGGTCCCACGAGCAGTACTTC. This chain uses TRBV5-4 with TRBJ2-7, with 8 positions matching TRBD2. Unmatched junction bases numbered 11, after V lost 4 bases and J lost 5 bases. The CDR3 sequence is 15 residues long. CDR1 is SGHNT and CDR2 is YYREEE in the germline V gene (reference sequence). The complete variable domain, with remaining parts taken from reference TRBV5-4 and TRBJ2-7, reads ETGVTQSPTHLIKTRGQQVTLRCSSQSGHNTVSWYQQALGQGPQFIFQYYREEENGRGNFPPRFSGLQFPNYSSELNVNALELDDSALYLCASSIAGGGSHEQYFGPGTRLTVT.